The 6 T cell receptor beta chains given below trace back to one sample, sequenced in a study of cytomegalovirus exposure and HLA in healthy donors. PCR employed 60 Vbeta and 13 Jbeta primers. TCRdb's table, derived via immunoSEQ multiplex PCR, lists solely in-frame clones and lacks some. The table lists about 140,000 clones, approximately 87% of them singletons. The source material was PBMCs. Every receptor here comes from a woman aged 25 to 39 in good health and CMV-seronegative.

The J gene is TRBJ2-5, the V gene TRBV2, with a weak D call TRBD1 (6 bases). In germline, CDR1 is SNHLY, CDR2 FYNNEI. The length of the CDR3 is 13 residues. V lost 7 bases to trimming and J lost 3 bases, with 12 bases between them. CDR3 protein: CASTTGWKETQYF. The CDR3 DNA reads TGTGCCAGCACCACAGGGTGGAAAGAGACCCAGTACTTC.

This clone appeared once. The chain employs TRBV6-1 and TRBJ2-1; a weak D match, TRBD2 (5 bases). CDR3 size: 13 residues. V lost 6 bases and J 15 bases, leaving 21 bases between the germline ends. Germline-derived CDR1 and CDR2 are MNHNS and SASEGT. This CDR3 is CASSLYGVPVGFF. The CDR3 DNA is TGTGCCAGCAGCCTCTACGGGGTGCCTGTGGGGTTCTTC.

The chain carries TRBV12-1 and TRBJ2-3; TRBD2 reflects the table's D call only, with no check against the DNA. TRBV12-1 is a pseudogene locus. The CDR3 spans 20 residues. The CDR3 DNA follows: TGTGCCAGCAGCCCCCACCCCCTAGCGGGGGGGCCCTTCTTTGCAGATACGCAGTATTTT. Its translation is CASSPHPLAGGPFFADTQYF.

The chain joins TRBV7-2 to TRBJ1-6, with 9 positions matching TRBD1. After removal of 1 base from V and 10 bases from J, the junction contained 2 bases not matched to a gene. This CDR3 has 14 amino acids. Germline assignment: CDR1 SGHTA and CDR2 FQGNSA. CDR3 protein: CASSLEDRGSPLHF. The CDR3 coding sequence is TGTGCCAGCAGCTTAGAGGACAGGGGCTCACCCCTCCACTTT.

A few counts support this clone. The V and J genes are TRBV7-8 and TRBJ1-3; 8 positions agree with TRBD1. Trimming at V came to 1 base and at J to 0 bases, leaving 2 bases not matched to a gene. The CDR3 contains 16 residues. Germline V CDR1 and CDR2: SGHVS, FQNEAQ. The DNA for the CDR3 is TGTGCCAGCAGCTTAGGACAGGGGAGCTCTGGAAACACCATATATTTT. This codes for CASSLGQGSSGNTIYF.

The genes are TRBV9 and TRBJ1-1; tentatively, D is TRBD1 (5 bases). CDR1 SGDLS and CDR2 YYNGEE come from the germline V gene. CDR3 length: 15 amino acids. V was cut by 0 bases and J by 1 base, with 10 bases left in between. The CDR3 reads CASSVVGGSNTEAFF. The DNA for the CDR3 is TGTGCCAGCAGCGTAGTCGGGGGGTCGAACACTGAAGCTTTCTTT.